Given below is one T cell receptor (beta chain) in context. The antigen remains undetermined. Different DNA sequences within this sample yield the same CDR3. This sample is part of a study of shared clonotypes between healthy human individuals. At the level of the study: Donors had three CD4 naive, three CD4 memory, two CD8 naive and one CD8 memory plate apiece. Study-level results: Collection of samples was limited to blood; tissue repertoires likely differ. Limited genetic and exposure-history diversity came from having few donors.

Terminally differentiated effector memory CD45RA+ cells were excluded by CCR7 positive selection of CD45RO-negative cells. The germline V gene encodes CDR1 PRHDT and CDR2 FYEKMQ (reference sequence). V was clipped by 1 base and J by 7 bases; unmatched bases: 4. There are 15 residues in the CDR3. Measured with immunoSEQ multiplex PCR; TCRdb has only the in-frame clones, and not every one. Among about 820,000 clones listed, 92% were seen once. V gene TRBV13 combines with J gene TRBJ2-1, with 10 positions matching TRBD2. Sample: naive CD8+ T cells sorted from blood. This receptor was obtained from a man aged 30 to 39 in good health. The CDR3 DNA sequence: TGTGCCAGCAGCTTAGTAGCGGGAGGTGGGAATGAGCAGTTCTTC. Protein sequence: CASSLVAGGGNEQFF.